This T cell receptor beta chain stems from a study of T cells in Graves' hyperthyroidism and ophthalmopathy. Hyperthyroidism in the patients, aged 18 to 65, was newly diagnosed and under 2 months in duration. This CDR3 has 14 residues. After removal of 6 bases from V and 0 bases from J, the junction contained 5 bases not matched to a gene. CDR1 MDHEN and CDR2 SYDVKM come from the germline V gene. This clonotype was seen ten or more times. Amplified regions were TCR beta CDR3 sequences from RNA transcripts. First-round RT-PCR of the TCR CDR3 relied on the HTBI primer set. Via MiXCR, TCRdb re-called the multiplex PCR reads, giving one row per CDR3 protein. The sample holds more than 500,000 distinct CDR3 sequences; 15% to 20% are singletons and the top ten take about 3.8%.

V is TRBV28 and J is TRBJ2-7; the match to TRBD2 covers 7 bases. Material for sequencing was blood. This clonotype was sampled from a woman aged 25 to 39 with Graves' hyperthyroidism. The CDR3 DNA reads TGTGCCAGCAGCCCAGCGGGAAGCTCCTACGAGCAGTACTTC. It codes for CASSPAGSSYEQYF.